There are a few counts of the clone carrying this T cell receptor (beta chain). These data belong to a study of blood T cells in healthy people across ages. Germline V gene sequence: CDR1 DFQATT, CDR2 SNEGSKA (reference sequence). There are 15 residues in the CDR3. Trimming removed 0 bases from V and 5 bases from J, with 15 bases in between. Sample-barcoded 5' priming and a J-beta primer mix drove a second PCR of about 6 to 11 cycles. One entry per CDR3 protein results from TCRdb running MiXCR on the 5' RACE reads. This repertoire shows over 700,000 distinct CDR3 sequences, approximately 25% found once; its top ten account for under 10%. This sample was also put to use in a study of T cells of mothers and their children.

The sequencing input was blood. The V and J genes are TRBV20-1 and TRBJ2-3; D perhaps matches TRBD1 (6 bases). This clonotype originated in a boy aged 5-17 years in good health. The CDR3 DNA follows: TGCAGTGCTAGAGATAGTGGGGGCTTGGGAGATACGCAGTATTTT. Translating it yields CSARDSGGLGDTQYF.